Reported below is one TCR beta chain. Original processing methods: Amplification with reference gene primers provided the estimates of nucleated cell counts. Sequencing was performed with immunoSEQ multiplex PCR; in TCRdb, only in-frame clones are kept and a portion is missing. That table supplies the V and J calls and clone size; D and trimming were determined from the DNA. In the table there are around 100,000 clones, around 85% of which are singletons. Germline CDR1 and CDR2: WNHNN and SYGVQD (reference sequence). This CDR3 spans 14 amino acids. Trimming shortened V by 3 bases and J by 3 bases, and 9 bases separated the two germline ends. The sample comes from a study of blood T cell repertoires in COVID-19. For the study at large: The United States, Italy and Spain supplied acute and convalescent COVID-19 samples. T cells, B-cell-depleted T cells, or PBMCs provided the cDNA or gDNA that served as material.

The clonotype originates from a man aged 45 to 65 with active or convalescent COVID-19. V gene TRBV10-1 combines with J gene TRBJ1-3, with no clear D. Sequences were obtained from peripheral blood. CDR3 sequence (DNA): TGCGCCAGCAGTGAAAGCTATCGTGGAAACACCATATATTTT. This translates into CASSESYRGNTIYF.